This is a list of T cell receptor beta chains from one sample in a study of blood T cell repertoires in COVID-19. The repertoire was sequenced with immunoSEQ multiplex PCR; TCRdb's copy has only in-frame clones and lacks some. The sample contains approximately 280,000 clones, under 90% of which appear only once. Material: peripheral blood. All receptors derive from a man aged 50 to 60 with acute or convalescent COVID-19. The CDR3 runs from the conserved cysteine through the conserved F or W. The order of the fields is V gene, J gene, D gene, clone size, CDR3 protein. The D gene is left open where the match is weak. Clone size, where shown, is once, few, many, or a class for clones that have expanded.

V: TRBV2
J: TRBJ2-5
D: NA
size: NA
CDR3: CASSDGQAETQYF

V: TRBV7-8
J: TRBJ2-7
D: NA
size: NA
CDR3: CASSLQNAGEQYF

V: TRBV30
J: TRBJ1-3
D: TRBD1
size: once
CDR3: CAWRSGGGNTIYF

V: TRBV19
J: TRBJ1-1
D: NA
size: NA
CDR3: CASKKVGVITEAFF

V: TRBV7-9
J: TRBJ2-1
D: NA
size: once
CDR3: CASTRAGPPVDEQFF

V: TRBV7-3
J: TRBJ1-2
D: TRBD1
size: NA
CDR3: CASSLKGTGGYTF

V: TRBV5-1
J: TRBJ2-3
D: TRBD1
size: NA
CDR3: CASSPRGQINLGTDTQYF

V: TRBV12-3/TRBV12-4
J: TRBJ1-1
D: NA
size: NA
CDR3: CASTLESAEAFF

V: TRBV2
J: TRBJ1-5
D: TRBD1
size: few
CDR3: CASSDRGGNQPQHF

V: TRBV19
J: TRBJ1-3
D: TRBD1
size: NA
CDR3: CASSIPDRLGNTIYF

V: TRBV5-1
J: TRBJ2-7
D: NA
size: NA
CDR3: CASSLARALGGLEQYF

V: TRBV4-2
J: TRBJ2-2
D: TRBD1
size: once
CDR3: CASSPPRGLGTGELFF

V: TRBV6-6
J: TRBJ2-5
D: NA
size: NA
CDR3: CASSYSTQYETQYF

V: TRBV7-9
J: TRBJ2-3
D: NA
size: NA
CDR3: CASSLSQGPDTQYF

V: TRBV6-5
J: TRBJ2-7
D: NA
size: NA
CDR3: CASTAPGGGYEQYF

V: TRBV12-3/TRBV12-4
J: TRBJ2-5
D: NA
size: NA
CDR3: CASSFREEETQYF

V: TRBV10-3
J: TRBJ2-6
D: NA
size: NA
CDR3: CAIKGAGNGSGANVLTF

V: TRBV3-1/TRBV3-2
J: TRBJ2-1
D: TRBD2
size: NA
CDR3: CASSQEGGWGGTSYNEQFF

V: TRBV24-1
J: TRBJ2-3
D: TRBD2
size: NA
CDR3: CATSDRTSPPDTQYF

V: TRBV6-5
J: TRBJ1-1
D: NA
size: NA
CDR3: CASSPRPSGGAEAFF

V: TRBV7-9
J: TRBJ1-3
D: NA
size: NA
CDR3: CASSLVPSSGNTIYF

V: TRBV3-1/TRBV3-2
J: TRBJ2-3
D: TRBD1
size: few
CDR3: CASSGQGTAQYF

V: TRBV10-3
J: TRBJ2-3
D: NA
size: NA
CDR3: CAISESTSNLRDTQYF

V: TRBV7-9
J: TRBJ2-7
D: TRBD2
size: NA
CDR3: CASSGQAGNSYEQYF

V: TRBV7-2
J: TRBJ1-1
D: NA
size: NA
CDR3: CASSAGAPWNTEAFF

V: TRBV30
J: TRBJ1-1
D: TRBD1
size: NA
CDR3: CAWGEPGQGPEAFF

V: TRBV5-1
J: TRBJ2-7
D: NA
size: NA
CDR3: CASSLLQGHEQYF

V: TRBV7-7
J: TRBJ2-1
D: TRBD2
size: few
CDR3: CASSSGGGQFF

V: TRBV21-1
J: TRBJ2-7
D: NA
size: NA
CDR3: CASSKGGRGLPYEQYF

V: TRBV5-4
J: TRBJ1-5
D: NA
size: NA
CDR3: CASSLRGDNQPQHF

V: TRBV12-3/TRBV12-4
J: TRBJ2-3
D: NA
size: NA
CDR3: CASSHHRDTQYF

V: TRBV7-9
J: TRBJ2-3
D: TRBD2
size: NA
CDR3: CASSLALAGGSTDTQYF

V: TRBV5-1
J: TRBJ1-1
D: NA
size: NA
CDR3: CASSEDTRNTEAFF

V: TRBV11-2
J: TRBJ1-2
D: TRBD1
size: NA
CDR3: CASSLRQGDYGYTF